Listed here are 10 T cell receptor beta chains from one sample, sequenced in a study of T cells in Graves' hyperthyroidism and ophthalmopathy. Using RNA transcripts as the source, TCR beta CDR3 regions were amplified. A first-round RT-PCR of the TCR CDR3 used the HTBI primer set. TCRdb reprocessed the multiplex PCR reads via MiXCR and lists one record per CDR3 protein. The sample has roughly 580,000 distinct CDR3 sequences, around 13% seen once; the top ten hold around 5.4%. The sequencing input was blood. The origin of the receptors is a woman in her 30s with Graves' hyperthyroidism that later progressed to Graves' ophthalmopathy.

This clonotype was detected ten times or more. CDR3 coding DNA: TGTGCCAGCAGCTTCCGGGGACAGGGGAGCTACGAGCAGTACTTC. Its translation is CASSFRGQGSYEQYF. The chain couples TRBV7-8 to TRBJ2-7; 10 bases map to TRBD1. CDR3 length: 15 amino acids. After removal of 3 bases from V and 3 bases from J, the junction contained 5 bases not matched to a gene. CDR1 SGHVS and CDR2 FQNEAQ come from the germline V gene.

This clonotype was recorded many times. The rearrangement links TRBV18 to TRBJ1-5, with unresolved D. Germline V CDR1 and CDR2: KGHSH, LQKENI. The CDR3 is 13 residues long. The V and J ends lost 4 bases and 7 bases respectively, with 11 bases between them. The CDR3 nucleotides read TGTGCCAGCTCACAAGACTCCCACCAGCCCCAGCATTTT. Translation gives CASSQDSHQPQHF.

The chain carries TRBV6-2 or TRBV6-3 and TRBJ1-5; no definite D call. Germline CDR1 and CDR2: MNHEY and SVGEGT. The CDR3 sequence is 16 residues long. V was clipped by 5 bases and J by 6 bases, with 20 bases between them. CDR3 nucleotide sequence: TGTGCCAGCAGTAGGAGCTTTCTAGGCGTTGGTCAGCCCCAGCATTTT. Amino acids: CASSRSFLGVGQPQHF.

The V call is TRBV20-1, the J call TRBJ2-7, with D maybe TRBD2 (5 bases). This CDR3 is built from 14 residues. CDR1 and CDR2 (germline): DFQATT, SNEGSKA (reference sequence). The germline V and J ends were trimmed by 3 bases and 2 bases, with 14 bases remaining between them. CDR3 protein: CSASGLAAAYEQYF. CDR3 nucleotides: TGCAGTGCTAGTGGTCTAGCCGCAGCCTACGAGCAGTACTTC.

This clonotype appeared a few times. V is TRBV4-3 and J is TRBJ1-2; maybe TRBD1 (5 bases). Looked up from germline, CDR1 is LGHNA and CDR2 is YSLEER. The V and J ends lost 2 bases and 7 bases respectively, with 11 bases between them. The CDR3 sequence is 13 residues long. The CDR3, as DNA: TGCGCCAGCAGCCAAAGTTGGCAGGGTGGCTACACCTTC. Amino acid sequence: CASSQSWQGGYTF.

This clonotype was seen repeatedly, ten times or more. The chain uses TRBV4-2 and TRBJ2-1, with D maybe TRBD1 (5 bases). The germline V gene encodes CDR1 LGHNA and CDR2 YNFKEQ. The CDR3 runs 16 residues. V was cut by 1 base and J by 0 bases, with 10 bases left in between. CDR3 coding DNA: TGTGCCAGCAGCCAAGTAATCCAGGGCTCCTACAATGAGCAGTTCTTC. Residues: CASSQVIQGSYNEQFF.

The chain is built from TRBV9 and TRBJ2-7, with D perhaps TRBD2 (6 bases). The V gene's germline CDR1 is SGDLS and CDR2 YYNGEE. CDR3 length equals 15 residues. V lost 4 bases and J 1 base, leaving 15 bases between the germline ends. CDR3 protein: CASSLHPGSSYEQYF. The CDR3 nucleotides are TGTGCCAGCAGCCTCCACCCCGGGAGTTCCTACGAGCAGTACTTC.

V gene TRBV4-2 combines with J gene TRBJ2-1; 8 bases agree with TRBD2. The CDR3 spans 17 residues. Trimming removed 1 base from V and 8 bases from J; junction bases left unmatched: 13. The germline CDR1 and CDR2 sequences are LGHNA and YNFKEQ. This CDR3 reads CASSQVGGIAGSDEQFF. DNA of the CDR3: TGTGCCAGCAGCCAAGTAGGAGGAATAGCGGGGTCGGATGAGCAGTTCTTC.

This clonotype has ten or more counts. CDR3 in amino acids: CSARDPSKETQYF. In nucleotides, the CDR3 is TGCAGTGCTAGAGATCCTAGCAAAGAGACCCAGTACTTC. V usage is TRBV20-1 and J usage is TRBJ2-5, with D tentatively TRBD2 (5 bases). V gave up 0 bases and J gave up 3 bases, with 8 bases separating them. Looked up from germline, CDR1 is DFQATT and CDR2 is SNEGSKA (reference sequence). The CDR3 loop spans 13 amino acids.

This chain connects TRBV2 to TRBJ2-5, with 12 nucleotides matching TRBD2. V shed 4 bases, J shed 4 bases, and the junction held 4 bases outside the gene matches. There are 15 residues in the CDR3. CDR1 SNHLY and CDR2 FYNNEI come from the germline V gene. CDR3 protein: CASSGGGLAGETQYF. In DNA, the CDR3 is TGTGCCAGCAGTGGGGGGGGACTAGCGGGAGAGACCCAGTACTTC. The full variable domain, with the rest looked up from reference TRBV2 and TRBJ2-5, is EPEVTQTPSHQVTQMGQEVILRCVPISNHLYFYWYRQILGQKVEFLVSFYNNEISEKSEIFDDQFSVERPDGSNFTLKIRSTKLEDSAMYFCASSGGGLAGETQYFGPGTRLLVL.